A single sample is the source of the 21 T cell receptor beta chains below, sequenced in a study of vaccination effects on CD4 cells after COVID-19. Using viral peptide pools, the ViraFEST assay grew out antigen-specific CD4+ T cells prior to sequencing. Scientists isolated CD4+ T cells after an approximately 11-day culture period ended. Their specific antigens are unknown. Method: immunoSEQ multiplex PCR; TCRdb's copy keeps in-frame clones and lacks some. Of about 54,000 clones in the sample, 80% were seen once. Specimen: CD4+ T cells from PBMCs cultured with HCoV-229E spike peptides, collected before COVID-19 vaccination. Every receptor here comes from a human donor who received a COVID-19 vaccine.

This clone was found a few times. The chain is built from TRBV2 and TRBJ1-3, with a possible D match to TRBD1 (5 bases). The CDR3 contains 15 residues. Deletions cut 5 bases from V and 0 bases from J, with 11 bases between. The germline gives CDR1 SNHLY, CDR2 FYNNEI. The CDR3 here is CASSRDFSSGNTIYF. CDR3 bases: TGTGCCAGCAGTAGGGACTTTTCCTCTGGAAACACCATATATTTT.

V and J are TRBV21-1 and TRBJ2-5. TRBV21-1 is tagged as a pseudogene. This CDR3 has 9 amino acids. The CDR3 sequence is CASKETQYF. The CDR3 nucleotides read TGTGCCAGCAAAGAGACCCAGTACTTC.

The CDR3 DNA follows: TGTGCCAGCAGCGATAGAGGGCAGAGCACAGATACGCAGTATTTT. Protein product: CASSDRGQSTDTQYF. V usage is TRBV7-9 and J usage is TRBJ2-3; D might be TRBD2 (5 bases). The V gene's germline CDR1 is SEHNR and CDR2 FQNEAQ (reference sequence). The CDR3 totals 15 residues. V was cut by 5 bases and J by 0 bases, with 12 bases left in between.

The gene calls are TRBV4-1 and TRBJ2-6; 8 nucleotides line up with TRBD1. The ends lost 0 bases at V and 2 bases at J; junction bases unmatched: 6. CDR1 and CDR2 (germline): MGHRA, YSYEKL. The CDR3 consists of 18 residues. DNA of the CDR3: TGCGCCAGCAGCCAAGATGACAGGGGTTTCGCTGGGGCCAACGTCCTGACTTTC. Its translation: CASSQDDRGFAGANVLTF.

V and J are TRBV6-5 and TRBJ2-1; 10 nucleotides align to TRBD2. The ends lost 2 bases at V and 6 bases at J; junction bases unmatched: 4. The CDR3 spans 15 residues. From germline, CDR1 is MNHEY and CDR2 SVGAGI. CDR3 loop: CASSYQRGGTNEQFF. The CDR3 nucleotides read TGTGCCAGCAGTTACCAGCGGGGGGGCACCAATGAGCAGTTCTTC.

The chain uses TRBV21-1 and TRBJ2-7; the table assigns TRBD2, which was not confirmed against the DNA. TRBV21-1 is termed a pseudogene. The CDR3 runs to 13 residues. CDR3 sequence (DNA): TGTGCCAGCAGCCGGCGGGCTTCCTACGAGCAGTACGTC. Encoded protein: CASSRRASYEQYV.

This clone has a single count. V and J are TRBV18 and TRBJ1-3; 7 bases map to TRBD1. The germline V gene encodes CDR1 KGHSH and CDR2 LQKENI. The CDR3 sequence is 12 residues long. V was clipped by 6 bases and J by 4 bases; unmatched bases: 0. The CDR3 here is CASSDRGNTIYF. Written as DNA, the CDR3 is TGTGCCAGCTCGGACAGGGGAAACACCATATATTTT.

The chain joins TRBV28 to TRBJ1-1, with a possible D match to TRBD1 (6 bases). CDR1 and CDR2 from the germline V gene are MDHEN and SYDVKM. V shed 5 bases and J shed 3 bases, with 28 bases lying between them. This CDR3 has 19 residues. The CDR3 DNA reads as TGTGCCAGCAGTCCACACTTTGGCAGGGGAGTTGGTCCTGACACTGAAGCTTTCTTT. Protein sequence: CASSPHFGRGVGPDTEAFF. Full variable domain (missing parts from reference TRBV28 and TRBJ1-1): DVKVTQSSRYLVKRTGEKVFLECVQDMDHENMFWYRQDPGLGLRLIYFSYDVKMKEKGDIPEGYSVSREKKERFSLILESASTNQTSMYLCASSPHFGRGVGPDTEAFFGQGTRLTVV.

This clone was seen only a few times. The chain joins TRBV10-1 to TRBJ2-2; 7 positions agree with TRBD2. This CDR3 contains 19 residues. Germline V gene data show CDR1 as WNHNN and CDR2 as SYGVQD (reference sequence). Trimming removed 2 bases from V and 0 bases from J; junction bases left unmatched: 12. The CDR3 region has the DNA TGCGCCAGCAGTGAGAGGATCGGGGCTAGCGGACCGAACACCGGGGAGCTGTTTTTT. Encoded protein: CASSERIGASGPNTGELFF.

This rearrangement joins TRBV6-5 to TRBJ2-5; the D gene is possibly TRBD2 (5 bases). V was clipped by 6 bases and J by 5 bases, with 16 bases between them. The V gene's germline CDR1 is MNHEY and CDR2 SVGAGI. The CDR3 runs to 14 residues. The CDR3 nucleotides read TGTGCCAGCAGGCTAGCACAGAGTCGGGAGACCCAGTACTTC. It translates to CASRLAQSRETQYF.

This clone has a single count. As DNA, the CDR3 is TGTGCCAGCTCAGACAACATAAATCAGCCCCAGCATTTT. It yields the protein CASSDNINQPQHF. The genes are TRBV18 and TRBJ1-5, with no clear D. This CDR3 has 13 amino acids. With 5 bases removed from V and 4 bases from J, the gap between germline ends came to 9 bases. Germline CDR1 and CDR2: KGHSH and LQKENI.

V usage is TRBV3-1 (or the pseudogene TRBV3-2) and J usage is TRBJ2-5, with 7 positions matching TRBD2. CDR1 and CDR2 (germline): LGHDT, YNNKEL (reference sequence). The CDR3 has 14 residues. Trimming cost V 2 bases and J 1 base; bases outside gene matches: 1. CDR3 sequence: CASSQLAAQETQYF. For the CDR3, the DNA is TGTGCCAGCAGCCAACTAGCGGCCCAAGAGACCCAGTACTTC.

This chain connects TRBV7-9 to TRBJ2-2, with 7 bases aligning to TRBD1. CDR3 length: 17 amino acids. Germline CDR1 is SEHNR and CDR2 is FQNEAQ (reference sequence). Trimming took 5 bases from V and 0 from J; bases not matched to a gene: 9. The CDR3 DNA sequence: TGTGCCAGCAGCACTCTACAGGGGCCTTCGAACACCGGGGAGCTGTTTTTT. Translation: CASSTLQGPSNTGELFF.

This chain uses TRBV15 with TRBJ2-1, with 7 bases that match TRBD1. Germline V lookup: CDR1 LNHNV, CDR2 YYDKDF (reference sequence). This CDR3 is built from 15 residues. Trimming at V came to 7 bases and at J to 0 bases, leaving 6 bases not matched to a gene. CDR3 sequence: CATNPTGSSYNEQFF. The CDR3 region has the DNA TGTGCCACCAACCCGACAGGGAGCTCCTACAATGAGCAGTTCTTC.

The chain employs TRBV5-8 and TRBJ1-1; 7 nucleotides align to TRBD1. Germline V gives CDR1 SGHTS, CDR2 YDEGEE. Trimming took 7 bases from V and 0 from J; bases not matched to a gene: 18. The CDR3 runs 18 residues. CDR3 amino acids: CASPRLGQRHDMNTEAFF. The CDR3 nucleotides read TGTGCCAGCCCTCGACTGGGACAGCGACATGACATGAACACTGAAGCTTTCTTT.

On this clone itself: An end of the junction does not agree with germline; a read error may underlie this. The CDR3 loop is CASSRSPSRVLVF. The DNA of the CDR3 is TGTGCCAGCAGCCGTTCACCCAGCAGGGTGTTGGTATTT. V gene TRBV3-1 (or the pseudogene TRBV3-2) combines with J gene TRBJ1-4, with D perhaps matching TRBD1 (5 bases). The CDR3 runs 13 residues. CDR1 is LGHDT and CDR2 is YNNKEL in the germline V gene (reference sequence).

The chain is built from TRBV6-6 and TRBJ1-1; maybe TRBD1 (6 bases). Germline assignment: CDR1 MNHNY and CDR2 SVGAGI (reference sequence). Trimming left V 10 bases short and J 0 bases short, with 21 bases between. The CDR3 length is 16 residues. The CDR3 DNA reads TGTGCCACCGGAATGGACAGTCTAACTATGAACACTGAAGCTTTCTTT. This encodes CATGMDSLTMNTEAFF.

This chain connects TRBV4-1 to TRBJ1-2; no firm D call. Germline V lookup: CDR1 MGHRA, CDR2 YSYEKL. Trimming left V 0 bases short and J 0 bases short, with 8 bases between. CDR3 length: 15 residues. The CDR3 here is CASSQDGPTNYGYTF. The CDR3, as DNA: TGCGCCAGCAGCCAAGATGGGCCAACTAACTATGGCTACACCTTC.

The chain couples TRBV24-1 to TRBJ2-1; 8 nucleotides line up with TRBD1. With V trimmed by 4 bases and J by 6 bases, 7 bases remained unmatched. CDR1 and CDR2 from the germline V gene are KGHDR and SFDVKD. This CDR3 region has 15 residues. CDR3 nucleotides: TGTGCCACCAGTGACCACAGGGGGTGGGGCAATGAGCAGTTCTTC. It specifies CATSDHRGWGNEQFF.

The table lists this clone with a few counts. The chain employs TRBV11-1 and TRBJ1-1; possibly TRBD1 for D (6 bases). Deletions cut 2 bases from V and 0 bases from J, with 10 bases between. Germline V gene lookup returns CDR1 SGHAT and CDR2 FQDESV (reference sequence). The CDR3 consists of 15 residues. CDR3 sequence reads: CASSLNRALNTEAFF. Here the CDR3 DNA reads TGTGCCAGCAGCTTAAACAGGGCTTTGAACACTGAAGCTTTCTTT. Filled out from reference TRBV11-1 and TRBJ1-1, the complete variable domain reads EAEVAQSPRYKITEKSQAVAFWCDPISGHATLYWYRQILGQGPELLVQFQDESVVDDSQLPKDRFSAERLKGVDSTLKIQPAELGDSAMYLCASSLNRALNTEAFFGQGTRLTVV.

DNA for the CDR3: TGTGCCAGTAGTGACGCGAGACAGGGGGCGAAGACTGAAGCTTTCTTT. It codes for CASSDARQGAKTEAFF. The gene calls are TRBV19 and TRBJ1-1, with 10 bases aligning to TRBD1. Trimming removed 5 bases from V and 5 bases from J; junction bases left unmatched: 11. CDR1 and CDR2 from the germline V gene are LNHDA and SQIVND (reference sequence). CDR3 length: 16 residues.